What follows is one T cell receptor beta chain and its context. As yet, its antigen is unknown. The entry originates in a study of cytomegalovirus exposure and HLA in healthy donors. Looking at the study overall: Early release data held about 92 million unique TCRs from HLA-typed donors. Points from the study as a whole: According to an earlier analysis, most TCR beta V segments yielded productive rearrangements about 90% or about 30% of the time. There were 150 or so TCR beta chains listed as cytomegalovirus-associated. Researchers reported that a few CMV-associated chains were confirmed in vitro as CMV antigen-specific.

V gave up 3 bases and J gave up 4 bases; unmatched junction bases: 13. The CDR3 consists of 17 residues. Germline V gives CDR1 MNHEY, CDR2 SMNVEV (reference sequence). Use of 60 Vbeta and 13 Jbeta primers characterized the PCR. Only in-frame clones appear in the TCRdb table, and some are missing; sequencing was by immunoSEQ multiplex PCR. The sample yields about 160,000 clones, 82% seen once. The receptor was derived from a male donor in good health and CMV-seropositive. The genes are TRBV27 and TRBJ2-5, with TRBD1 matching 8 bases. The sequencing sample was made of PBMCs. The CDR3 loop is CASSLGPRQGARETQYF. CDR3 nucleotide sequence: TGTGCCAGCAGTTTGGGACCCCGGCAGGGGGCAAGAGAGACCCAGTACTTC.